One sample yielded the 5 T cell receptor beta chains listed below, sequenced in a study of response to subunit inactivated influenza vaccine. Via MiXCR, TCRdb re-called the RT-PCR reads, giving one row per CDR3 protein. The sample has a few hundred thousand distinct CDR3 sequences; around 7.7% are singletons. This specimen consisted of PBMCs from blood, obtained around 25 months after vaccination. The receptor set was obtained from a man in his fifties or sixties who received an inactivated influenza vaccine.

This clonotype was found a few times. The rearrangement uses TRBV3-1 and TRBJ1-1; 7 nucleotides agree with TRBD1. The trim removed 1 base at V and 4 bases at J, leaving 6 bases unmatched. CDR3 length: 15 residues. The germline CDR1 and CDR2 sequences are LGHDT and YNNKEL (reference sequence). The DNA for the CDR3 is TGTGCCAGCAGCCAAGGAGGGGGCGTTTCCACTGAAGCTTTCTTT. It translates to CASSQGGGVSTEAFF.

This clonotype was detected only a few times. The rearrangement links TRBV6-2 or TRBV6-3 to TRBJ1-1; no clear D gene. The V gene lost 5 bases and the J gene lost 3 bases, with 16 bases spanning the gap. The CDR3 has 15 residues. Germline V CDR1 and CDR2: MNHEY, SVGEGT. The chain's CDR3 is CASSPRSWWDTEAFF. In nucleotides, the CDR3 is TGTGCCAGCAGTCCCCGTTCTTGGTGGGACACTGAAGCTTTCTTT.

The genes are TRBV20-1 and TRBJ1-1; D perhaps matches TRBD1 (6 bases). This CDR3 contains 14 residues. CDR1 DFQATT and CDR2 SNEGSKA come from the germline V gene (reference sequence). V lost 5 bases, J lost 0 bases, and 13 bases lay in between. The CDR3 is CSAGKGVLNTEAFF. The CDR3 coding sequence is TGCAGTGCTGGGAAGGGGGTCCTGAACACTGAAGCTTTCTTT.

This clonotype was counted at least ten times. This sequence joins TRBV12-3 or TRBV12-4 and TRBJ2-1; TRBD2 agrees at 11 bases. V lost 7 bases, J lost 5 bases, and 7 bases stayed unmatched. The CDR3 has 15 residues. CDR3 in amino acids: CASTLTSGVNNEQFF. The CDR3 nucleotides read TGTGCCAGCACCCTGACTAGCGGGGTAAACAATGAGCAGTTCTTC.

There are many counts of this clonotype. The chain recombines TRBV28 with TRBJ2-2, with D perhaps given as TRBD1 or TRBD2 (5 bases each). The germline V gene encodes CDR1 MDHEN and CDR2 SYDVKM. V lost 5 bases and J 2 bases, leaving 15 bases between the germline ends. The CDR3 extends over 16 amino acids. The CDR3 nucleotides read TGTGCCAGCAGTGTAAGCGGCGGACATAACACCGGGGAGCTGTTTTTT. Protein sequence: CASSVSGGHNTGELFF. Full variable domain (rest looked up from reference TRBV28 and TRBJ2-2): DVKVTQSSRYLVKRTGEKVFLECVQDMDHENMFWYRQDPGLGLRLIYFSYDVKMKEKGDIPEGYSVSREKKERFSLILESASTNQTSMYLCASSVSGGHNTGELFFGEGSRLTVL.